This TCR beta chain was captured by sequencing in a study of blood T cells in healthy people across ages. Study outcomes and limitations: Donor CMV infection status was unknown, possibly confounding age-related changes in expanded clonotypes.

Note on this clonotype: Its specificity is unknown.

The draw of peripheral blood yielded approximately 11 milliliters from each donor. Per sample, extraction of total RNA gave at least 6 micrograms in every case. A sample-barcoded 5' primer and a J-beta primer mix were used in a second PCR of roughly 7 to 11 cycles. Every cDNA was tagged by a template-switch adaptor with 12 random nucleotides. TCRdb redid the calling of the 5' RACE reads with MiXCR, one entry per CDR3 protein. The sample lists fewer than 800,000 distinct CDR3 sequences; approximately 49% were seen once. In germline, CDR1 is SGHTA, CDR2 FQGNSA. V trimming: 0 bases; J trimming: 5 bases; junction bases outside the gene matches: 13. The CDR3 loop spans 19 amino acids.

The clonotype was recovered from a woman in her sixties in good health. V and J are TRBV7-2 and TRBJ2-5; 12 bases match TRBD2. The specimen was blood. DNA of the CDR3: TGTGCCAGCAGCTTAGCTCTAGGGCTAGCGGGAGGGTCCCCCGAGACCCAGTACTTC. Its protein product is CASSLALGLAGGSPETQYF.